A selection of T cell receptor beta chains follows, all from one sample in a study of molecular identifiers for immune sequencing clone quantification. Using its own MiXCR run on the PCR reads, TCRdb lists one record per CDR3 protein. The sample has around 460,000 distinct CDR3 sequences; roughly 25% are singletons. The material sequenced was naive CD8+ T cells from blood, with Jurkat cell RNA spiked in. These receptors were taken from a human donor in good health. Some libraries in this study had Jurkat cell RNA spiked in. CDR3s include the opening cysteine and the closing phenylalanine or tryptophan. The D gene is left open where the match is weak. For some rows the clone size is stated as once, few or many, or as a class when expanded; others skip it.

j_gene: TRBJ2-7; v_gene: TRBV4-1; abundance: few; d_gene: TRBD2; CDR3aa: CASSQDGSGAYEQYF; CDR3nt: TGCGCCAGCAGCCAAGATGGGAGCGGGGCCTACGAGCAGTACTTC
j_gene: TRBJ2-7; v_gene: TRBV28; abundance: few; d_gene: TRBD1; CDR3aa: CASSLPTTGRLDEQYF; CDR3nt: TGTGCCAGCAGTTTACCGACGACAGGGCGTTTGGACGAGCAGTACTTC
j_gene: TRBJ2-5; v_gene: TRBV4-1; abundance: once; d_gene: TRBD2; CDR3aa: CARGGVRGETQYF; CDR3nt: TGCGCCCGCGGGGGAGTTCGAGGGGAGACCCAGTACTTC
j_gene: TRBJ2-7; v_gene: TRBV2; abundance: NA; d_gene: NA; CDR3aa: CASSRVQSIYEQYF; CDR3nt: TGTGCCAGCAGCCGGGTCCAGAGCATCTACGAGCAGTACTTC
j_gene: TRBJ2-3; v_gene: TRBV6-2/TRBV6-3; abundance: NA; d_gene: NA; CDR3aa: CASSYILLDTQYF; CDR3nt: TGTGCCAGCAGTTACATTTTGTTAGATACGCAGTATTTT
j_gene: TRBJ2-3; v_gene: TRBV7-9; abundance: NA; d_gene: TRBD1; CDR3aa: CASSLVGQGQDTQYF; CDR3nt: TGTGCCAGCAGCTTAGTGGGACAGGGTCAAGATACGCAGTATTTT
j_gene: TRBJ2-7; v_gene: TRBV7-2; abundance: NA; d_gene: NA; CDR3aa: CASSFMGPSGEQYF; CDR3nt: TGTGCCAGCAGCTTTATGGGGCCCTCCGGGGAGCAGTACTTC
j_gene: TRBJ2-3; v_gene: TRBV9; abundance: many; d_gene: NA; CDR3aa: CASSPADPDTQYF; CDR3nt: TGTGCCAGCAGCCCGGCAGACCCAGATACGCAGTATTTT
j_gene: TRBJ2-7; v_gene: TRBV20-1; abundance: NA; d_gene: NA; CDR3aa: CSAEGGSYEQYF; CDR3nt: TGCAGCGCGGAGGGGGGCTCCTACGAGCAGTACTTC
j_gene: TRBJ2-7; v_gene: TRBV7-9; abundance: few; d_gene: TRBD2; CDR3aa: CASSIPGAGINEQYF; CDR3nt: TGTGCCAGCAGCATCCCAGGAGCGGGAATCAACGAGCAGTACTTC
j_gene: TRBJ1-1; v_gene: TRBV2; abundance: NA; d_gene: NA; CDR3aa: CASSVTEPEAFF; CDR3nt: TGTGCCAGCAGTGTAACAGAGCCTGAAGCTTTCTTT
j_gene: TRBJ2-1; v_gene: TRBV11-2; abundance: few; d_gene: TRBD1; CDR3aa: CASSPTGVHEQFF; CDR3nt: TGTGCCAGCAGCCCCACAGGGGTCCATGAGCAGTTCTTC
j_gene: TRBJ2-7; v_gene: TRBV2; abundance: many; d_gene: TRBD1; CDR3aa: CASSVTGGTYEQYF; CDR3nt: TGTGCCAGCAGTGTCACAGGGGGCACCTACGAGCAGTACTTC
j_gene: TRBJ2-7; v_gene: TRBV20-1; abundance: few; d_gene: NA; CDR3aa: CSARARGSYEQYF; CDR3nt: TGCAGTGCTAGAGCTAGGGGGTCCTACGAGCAGTACTTC
j_gene: TRBJ1-2; v_gene: TRBV12-5; abundance: many; d_gene: NA; CDR3aa: CASGLEGYGYTF; CDR3nt: TGTGCTAGTGGTTTGGAAGGGTACGGCTACACCTTC
j_gene: TRBJ2-3; v_gene: TRBV29-1; abundance: many; d_gene: TRBD2; CDR3aa: CSVTGTSVGGDTQYF; CDR3nt: TGCAGCGTAACCGGGACTAGCGTAGGGGGTGATACGCAGTATTTT
j_gene: TRBJ1-1; v_gene: TRBV19; abundance: few; d_gene: NA; CDR3aa: CASSMGYDGAFF; CDR3nt: TGTGCCAGTAGTATGGGCTACGACGGAGCTTTCTTT